The 14 T cell receptor beta chains listed next were all sequenced from one sample in a study of vaccination effects on CD4 cells after COVID-19. Antigen-specific CD4+ T cells were first expanded with viral peptide pools by the ViraFEST assay and only then sequenced. With approximately 10 days of culture completed, CD4+ T cells were isolated. Prior SARS-CoV-2 infection was absent in the vaccine recipients, as shown by negative nucleocapsid antibodies. Libraries were prepared by immunoSEQ multiplex PCR; TCRdb keeps only in-frame clonotypes and omits some of them. This table has just under 75,000 clones, around 74% appearing once. Their recognized antigens are unknown. This specimen consisted of CD4+ T cells from PBMCs cultured with HCoV-NL63 spike peptides, obtained before COVID-19 vaccination. These receptors were obtained from a human donor who received a COVID-19 vaccine.

This clone was counted only a few times. The genes are TRBV6-5 and TRBJ1-2; tentatively, D is TRBD1 (6 bases). The CDR3 totals 14 residues. V was clipped by 6 bases and J by 5 bases, with 16 bases between them. Germline V lookup: CDR1 MNHEY, CDR2 SVGAGI. The CDR3 nucleotides read TGTGCCAGCAGAGCACCTTACGGACAGTATGGCTACACCTTC. Protein: CASRAPYGQYGYTF.

This clone was counted only a few times. The chain uses TRBV18 and TRBJ2-7; no reliable D call. CDR1 is KGHSH, CDR2 LQKENI, per germline. The CDR3 length is 12 residues. V was cut by 1 base and J by 7 bases, with 8 bases left in between. CDR3 DNA sequence: TGTGCCAGCTCACCACGGGTGGGAGAGCAGTACGTC. Its translation is CASSPRVGEQYV.

This clone was seen a single time. V gene TRBV2 combines with J gene TRBJ2-2; possible D gene TRBD2, 5 bases. The germline CDR1 and CDR2 sequences are SNHLY and FYNNEI. Deletions cut 1 base from V and 1 base from J, with 10 bases between. This CDR3 is 16 amino acids long. CDR3 DNA: TGTGCCAGCAGTGAAGTAGGCGGAGGGAACACCGGGGAGCTGTTTTTT. Protein sequence: CASSEVGGGNTGELFF.

The rearrangement uses TRBV10-3 and TRBJ2-7, with D tentatively TRBD2 (5 bases). V lost 5 bases, J lost 5 bases, and 13 bases lay in between. CDR3 length: 13 residues. Germline V lookup: CDR1 ENHRY, CDR2 SYGVKD. The CDR3 DNA sequence: TGTGCCATCAGTAGAGGGAATGAAGACGAGCAGTACGTC. This gives the protein CAISRGNEDEQYV.

This clone was recorded once. V is TRBV6-5 and J is TRBJ1-1; TRBD1 is a possible D gene (5 bases). In germline, CDR1 is MNHEY, CDR2 SVGAGI. This CDR3 contains 15 residues. V lost 5 bases and J 1 base, leaving 14 bases between the germline ends. The CDR3 DNA sequence: TGTGCCAGCAGTACACCGGGACGCAGGAACACTGAAGCTTTCTTT. Translating gives CASSTPGRRNTEAFF.

In its sample, this clone was seen once. This chain uses TRBV6-5 with TRBJ2-5, with a tentative D call TRBD1 (6 bases). Germline-derived CDR1 and CDR2 are MNHEY and SVGAGI. The CDR3 is 14 amino acids. V was clipped by 5 bases and J by 5 bases, with 15 bases between them. CDR3 region: CASSPRQAVETQYF. Here the CDR3 DNA reads TGTGCCAGCAGTCCCCGACAGGCAGTTGAGACCCAGTACTTC.

The V and J genes are TRBV9 and TRBJ1-6; 8 bases are shared with TRBD1. The CDR3 consists of 15 residues. V dropped 4 bases and J dropped 7; count of bases not matched to a gene: 7. From germline, CDR1 is SGDLS and CDR2 YYNGEE. The CDR3 sequence is CASSPQGQGNSPLHF. The CDR3 DNA sequence: TGTGCCAGCAGCCCCCAAGGACAGGGAAATTCACCCCTCCACTTT.

CDR3 bases: TGCGCCAGCAGCTTGATGGATCGTTCGAGGAACACTGAAGCTTTCTTT. This codes for CASSLMDRSRNTEAFF. V and J are TRBV5-1 and TRBJ1-1; D gene unclear. The V gene lost 1 base and the J gene lost 1 base, with 14 bases spanning the gap. Per the germline V gene, CDR1 is SGHRS and CDR2 is YFSETQ. This CDR3 spans 16 amino acids.

The chain has TRBV5-1 and TRBJ2-1; D is unclear. V lost 7 bases, J lost 0 bases, and 23 bases lay in between. The CDR3 sequence is 18 residues long. Looked up from germline, CDR1 is SGHRS and CDR2 is YFSETQ. The CDR3 DNA follows: TGCGCCAGCTCTGTGGACGCCCCCGCGAGTTACTCCTACAATGAGCAGTTCTTC. Translating gives CASSVDAPASYSYNEQFF.

V gene TRBV7-6 combines with J gene TRBJ2-1; D tentatively fits TRBD1 or TRBD2 (5 bases each). This CDR3 comprises 15 residues. Per germline, CDR1 SGHVS and CDR2 FNYEAQ. Trimming left V 1 base short and J 0 bases short, with 7 bases between. CDR3 sequence (DNA): TGTGCCAGCAGCTTAGAGGGGAGCTCCTACAATGAGCAGTTCTTC. Translated: CASSLEGSSYNEQFF.

V usage is TRBV21-1 and J usage is TRBJ2-2; the D call in the table, TRBD2, was not verified against the DNA. TRBV21-1 counts as a pseudogene. This CDR3 comprises 19 residues. The CDR3 here is CASSTRLTSGGTNTGELFF. The CDR3 DNA reads as TGTGCCAGCAGCACAAGACTTACTAGCGGGGGAACGAACACCGGGGAGCTGTTTTTT.

The V call is TRBV12-5, the J call TRBJ2-2, with 7 bases identical to TRBD2. The length of the CDR3 is 16 residues. CDR1 and CDR2 (germline): LGHNT, FRNRAP. V trimming: 1 base; J trimming: 4 bases; junction bases outside the gene matches: 6. The CDR3 nucleotides are TGTGCTAGTGGTTTGGCTGTCGCGGGGGTCACCGGGGAGCTGTTTTTT. Residues: CASGLAVAGVTGELFF.

The chain carries TRBV2 and TRBJ1-3; D remains unclear. The CDR3 sequence is 15 residues long. Germline-derived CDR1 and CDR2 are SNHLY and FYNNEI. With 0 bases removed from V and 0 bases from J, the gap between germline ends came to 6 bases. In DNA, the CDR3 is TGTGCCAGCAGTGAAGCAAGGATCTCTGGAAACACCATATATTTT. Its translation is CASSEARISGNTIYF.

This clone was seen once. The rearrangement links TRBV4-1 to TRBJ2-4; 8 nucleotides match TRBD1. The junction had 4 bases not matched to a gene; V was cut back by 1 base and J by 5 bases. This CDR3 is built from 15 residues. Germline CDR1 reads MGHRA; CDR2 reads YSYEKL. CDR3: CASSQGQGIQNIQYF. The CDR3 DNA reads TGCGCCAGCAGCCAAGGACAGGGGATCCAAAACATTCAGTACTTC.